These 28 T cell receptor beta chains were all obtained from the same sample, sequenced in a study of glioma-infiltrating T cells. Using RNA template, CDR3s of TCR alpha and beta were amplified with iRepertoire arm-PCR. In TCRdb, the multiplex PCR reads were re-called with MiXCR into one record per CDR3 protein. The table records tens of thousands of distinct CDR3 sequences, around a quarter of them present only once. The specimen sequenced was glioma tissue, nonneoplastic brain tissue, or PBMCs (not recorded which). These receptors all come from a human donor with low-grade glioma or glioblastoma, undergoing nonglioma brain surgery, or in good health (not recorded which).

With regard to this clonotype: One end of the junction varies from germline; a read error may be responsible. The chain joins TRBV27 to TRBJ2-5, with 8 nucleotides matching TRBD1. The V gene's germline CDR1 is MNHEY and CDR2 SMNVEV (reference sequence). This CDR3 region has 16 residues. CDR3 nucleotides: TGTGTCAGCAGTCTTGGGACAGGCTGGCAAGGAGAGACCCAGTACTTC. Translating it yields CVSSLGTGWQGETQYF.

The sample holds many counts of this clonotype. V usage is TRBV19 and J usage is TRBJ1-5, with a possible D match to TRBD1 (6 bases). This CDR3 region has 14 residues. The ends were cut back, 6 bases at V and 4 bases at J, with 13 bases in the middle. From germline, CDR1 is LNHDA and CDR2 SQIVND (reference sequence). In nucleotides, the CDR3 is TGTGCCAGTAGCAACCGGGACAAAAATCAGCCCCAGCATTTT. Translated, it gives CASSNRDKNQPQHF.

This clonotype came up many times. This rearrangement joins TRBV6-1 to TRBJ2-6, with 8 bases identical to TRBD1. The length of the CDR3 is 18 residues. Germline trimming cut 7 bases from V and 0 bases from J; bases unmatched to any gene: 11. The germline gives CDR1 MNHNS, CDR2 SASEGT. CDR3 nucleotides: TGTGCCAGCAAAAAAGACAGGGGATTAAACTCTGGGGCCAACGTCCTGACTTTC. Translated: CASKKDRGLNSGANVLTF.

This clonotype was detected ten times or more. The chain couples TRBV25-1 to TRBJ1-5, with a weak D call TRBD1 (5 bases). The V gene's germline CDR1 is MGHDK and CDR2 SYGVNS. The CDR3 consists of 13 residues. Trimming took off 3 bases at V and 6 bases at J, with 9 bases between the two ends. CDR3 bases: TGTGCCAGCAGTGAGACAGAGGGTCAGCCCCAGCATTTT. Protein sequence: CASSETEGQPQHF.

In the case of this clonotype: A much larger clone is a single base away; this may be a read error. This chain connects TRBV6-2 or TRBV6-3 to TRBJ2-7; no clear D. Germline V CDR1 and CDR2: MNHEY, SVGEGT. This CDR3 is built from 17 residues. CDR3 protein: CARSYSSYRGRSYEQYF. CDR3 nucleotides: TGTGCCAGAAGTTACTCGAGTTACCGAGGCCGTTCCTACGAGCAGTACTTC.

This clonotype has a handful of counts. The V and J genes are TRBV7-2 and TRBJ1-5; weak D call: TRBD1 (5 bases). There are 14 residues in the CDR3. Germline lookup yields CDR1 SGHTA and CDR2 FQGNSA. Trimming left V 3 bases short and J 6 bases short, with 12 bases between. The CDR3 sequence is CASSLTVLGQPQHF. Here the CDR3 DNA reads TGTGCCAGCAGCTTGACAGTGCTGGGTCAGCCCCAGCATTTT.

This clonotype came up once. The chain links TRBV6-2 or TRBV6-3 to TRBJ1-1; no firm D call. This CDR3 is 13 amino acids long. Germline CDR1 and CDR2: MNHEY and SVGEGT. The V end was cut by 5 bases, the J end by 1 base, with 8 bases between. The CDR3 loop is CASSEGTNTEAFF. The CDR3 nucleotides read TGTGCCAGCAGTGAAGGAACGAACACTGAAGCTTTCTTT.

The chain joins TRBV29-1 to TRBJ2-1, with 12 nucleotides matching TRBD2. The CDR3 loop spans 14 amino acids. The J segment lost 2 bases and the V segment lost 6 bases, leaving 2 bases of the junction unmatched. CDR1 and CDR2 from the germline V gene are SQVTM and ANQGSEA. Written as DNA, the CDR3 is TGCAGCGTATGGACTAGCGGGGCCTACAATGAGCAGTTCTTC. Protein: CSVWTSGAYNEQFF.

This clonotype was seen ten or more times. The chain couples TRBV12-3 or TRBV12-4 to TRBJ2-3; maybe TRBD1 (6 bases). The CDR3 totals 14 residues. Trimming left V 2 bases short and J 4 bases short, with 10 bases between. CDR3 DNA sequence: TGTGCCAGCAGTTTAAGAGAGGGGGCAGATACGCAGTATTTT. As protein: CASSLREGADTQYF.

This clonotype has at least ten counts. The chain joins TRBV7-2 to TRBJ2-1, with D hard to call. This CDR3 region has 14 residues. The germline gives CDR1 SGHTA, CDR2 FQGNSA. Trimming cost V 2 bases and J 8 bases, with 13 bases left between them. The CDR3 sequence is CASSLPNLAHEQFF. The CDR3 DNA sequence: TGTGCCAGCAGCTTACCCAACTTGGCCCATGAGCAGTTCTTC.

Concerning this clonotype: Possible read error: a much larger clone is one base away. This chain joins TRBV2 and TRBJ2-1; maybe TRBD2 (6 bases). The V end lost 4 bases, the J end lost 7 bases, and 17 bases lay between the germline ends. Germline V gene data show CDR1 as SNHLY and CDR2 as FYNNEI. This CDR3 is 15 amino acids long. CDR3 sequence: CASSAPELASNEQFF. Here the CDR3 DNA reads TGTGCCAGCAGTGCTCCGGAACTAGCATCGAATGAGCAGTTCTTC.

This clonotype was seen at least ten times. This rearrangement joins TRBV15 to TRBJ1-5, with 8 bases that match TRBD1. V was clipped by 4 bases and J by 4 bases; unmatched bases: 6. From germline, CDR1 is LNHNV and CDR2 YYDKDF (reference sequence). There are 15 residues in the CDR3. CDR3 region: CATSKPRDRNQPQHF. As DNA, the CDR3 is TGTGCCACCAGCAAACCCCGGGACAGGAATCAGCCCCAGCATTTT.

The V call is TRBV5-4, the J call TRBJ1-1; D is perhaps TRBD1 (5 bases). Trimming left V 2 bases short and J 0 bases short, with 14 bases between. CDR1 and CDR2 from the germline V gene are SGHNT and YYREEE (reference sequence). The CDR3 is 16 residues long. The CDR3 DNA is TGTGCCAGCAGCTTTACCAAGGGGATCGTGAACACTGAAGCTTTCTTT. This translates into CASSFTKGIVNTEAFF.

Ten or more counts support this clonotype. V gene TRBV2 combines with J gene TRBJ1-1; D remains unclear. Deletions cut 6 bases from V and 0 bases from J, with 17 bases between. The germline gives CDR1 SNHLY, CDR2 FYNNEI. The CDR3 extends over 16 amino acids. In DNA form, the CDR3 reads TGTGCCAGCAGGCCCCTCCGCACAGTTATGAACACTGAAGCTTTCTTT. Translated, it gives CASRPLRTVMNTEAFF.

This clonotype has only a few counts. The genes are TRBV12-3 or TRBV12-4 and TRBJ2-3; weak D call: TRBD1 (6 bases). The CDR3 covers 16 residues. V was shortened by 3 bases and J by 6 bases, with 19 bases between the two germline ends. CDR3 amino acids: CASSFTSTGRGDTQYF. The CDR3 DNA sequence: TGTGCCAGCAGTTTTACAAGCACAGGGCGCGGGGATACGCAGTATTTT.

This clonotype appeared many times. This sequence joins TRBV27 and TRBJ2-7; TRBD2 matches at 8 bases. Losses at the gene ends were 8 bases for V and 1 base for J; bases not matched to a gene: 7. The V gene's germline CDR1 is MNHEY and CDR2 SMNVEV (reference sequence). This CDR3 spans 14 amino acids. Here the CDR3 reads CASREGTESYEQYF. The CDR3 DNA is TGTGCCAGCCGGGAGGGAACCGAGTCCTACGAGCAGTACTTC.

This clonotype came up once. A single base separates this from a much larger clone, so it may be a read error. V usage is TRBV5-4 and J usage is TRBJ2-5; D is unresolved. The CDR3 is 14 residues long. The germline CDR1 and CDR2 sequences are SGHNT and YYREEE (reference sequence). The CDR3 nucleotides read TGTGCCAGCAGCTTGAGGCAGGTTCAAGAGAACCAGTACTTC. This codes for CASSLRQVQENQYF.

This clonotype occurred many times. V usage is TRBV2 and J usage is TRBJ1-4; possibly TRBD1 for D (6 bases). The V end was cut by 7 bases, the J end by 6 bases, with 21 bases between. CDR1 and CDR2 from the germline V gene are SNHLY and FYNNEI. CDR3 length: 16 amino acids. The CDR3 region has the DNA TGTGCCAGCAAAGGGGGGCAGGGAAGTCTCTATGAAAAACTGTTTTTT. It translates to CASKGGQGSLYEKLFF.

This clonotype has ten or more counts. V usage is TRBV20-1 and J usage is TRBJ2-1; 8 bases fit TRBD1. This CDR3 region has 13 residues. Germline loops: CDR1 DFQATT, CDR2 SNEGSKA (reference sequence). The V and J ends lost 5 bases and 7 bases, in that order; junction bases with no gene match: 7. The CDR3 loop reads CSAGQGRGNEQFF. The CDR3 coding sequence is TGCAGTGCTGGACAGGGACGGGGAAATGAGCAGTTCTTC.

The sample holds many counts of this clonotype. The genes are TRBV6-1 and TRBJ1-5, with D hard to call. The germline V gene encodes CDR1 MNHNS and CDR2 SASEGT. V lost 5 bases and J 3 bases, leaving 11 bases between the germline ends. The CDR3 is 14 amino acids. CDR3 amino acids: CASSYSGYNQPQHF. For the CDR3, the DNA is TGTGCCAGCAGTTACAGCGGATACAATCAGCCCCAGCATTTT.

The chain recombines TRBV4-1 with TRBJ2-5; 14 bases fit TRBD2. Germline CDR1 and CDR2: MGHRA and YSYEKL. The CDR3 loop spans 16 amino acids. Losses at the gene ends were 4 bases for V and 3 bases for J; bases not matched to a gene: 4. CDR3 DNA: TGCGCCAGCAGCCTGACTAGCGGGGGGGCCAAAGAGACCCAGTACTTC. It codes for CASSLTSGGAKETQYF.

This clonotype was observed many times. The gene calls are TRBV2 and TRBJ1-1; D unclear. The CDR3 consists of 13 residues. The V and J ends lost 8 bases and 1 base respectively, with 11 bases between them. Germline V gene sequence: CDR1 SNHLY, CDR2 FYNNEI. DNA for the CDR3: TGTGCCAGCTCCCCAAACAGGAACACTGAAGCTTTCTTT. This codes for CASSPNRNTEAFF.

The chain links TRBV18 to TRBJ2-3; 9 bases map to TRBD2. Germline trimming cut 3 bases from V and 3 bases from J; bases unmatched to any gene: 4. Germline V lookup: CDR1 KGHSH, CDR2 LQKENI. The CDR3 sequence is 15 residues long. This chain's CDR3 is CASSPWLAGTDTQYF. CDR3 bases: TGTGCCAGCTCACCTTGGCTAGCGGGAACAGATACGCAGTATTTT.

This clonotype was counted at least ten times. The rearrangement joins TRBV10-1 to TRBJ2-3, with 8 bases aligning to TRBD2. V shed 4 bases, J shed 4 bases, and the junction held 4 bases outside the gene matches. The CDR3 sequence is 14 residues long. Per the germline V gene, CDR1 is WNHNN and CDR2 is SYGVQD (reference sequence). The CDR3 region is CASSGSGGADTQYF. CDR3 DNA sequence: TGCGCCAGCAGTGGTTCGGGAGGGGCAGATACGCAGTATTTT.

This clonotype has more than one count but fewer than ten. The rearrangement uses TRBV5-5 and TRBJ2-7; no reliable D call. The V gene lost 0 bases and the J gene lost 3 bases, with 7 bases spanning the gap. In germline, CDR1 is SGHKS, CDR2 YYEKEE (reference sequence). The CDR3 loop spans 13 amino acids. This CDR3 is CASSLAWNYEQYF. CDR3 nucleotide sequence: TGTGCCAGCAGCTTGGCCTGGAACTACGAGCAGTACTTC.

This clonotype was observed at least ten times. The chain combines TRBV6-6 with TRBJ2-3; D is unresolved. CDR3 length: 17 amino acids. Trimming pared 2 bases from V and 0 bases from J, leaving 15 bases between. Germline V CDR1 and CDR2: MNHNY, SVGAGI (reference sequence). The CDR3 loop is CASSYGRRQQSTDTQYF. The CDR3 DNA is TGTGCCAGCAGTTACGGACGGCGGCAGCAGAGCACAGATACGCAGTATTTT.

J is TRBJ1-2 and V is TRBV12-3 or TRBV12-4; D uncertain. Trimming removed 3 bases from V and 4 bases from J, with 15 bases in between. The CDR3 has 15 amino acids. CDR3 in amino acids: CASSFESQGSYGYTF. Here the CDR3 DNA reads TGTGCCAGCAGTTTTGAGTCTCAAGGAAGCTATGGCTACACCTTC.

This clonotype appeared a single time. The chain couples TRBV12-3 or TRBV12-4 to TRBJ2-7; 7 bases fit TRBD1. CDR3 length: 14 residues. After removal of 3 bases from V and 6 bases from J, the junction contained 8 bases not matched to a gene. The CDR3 nucleotides read TGTGCCAGCAGTTTCCCGGACAGGATTTCCGAGCAGTACTTC. Translating it yields CASSFPDRISEQYF.